The present T cell receptor (beta chain) was sequenced within a study of T-cell reconstitution after alpha-beta-depleted transplantation in children. This sample's TCRbeta library carried unique molecular identifier barcodes. MiXCR, run by TCRdb on the PCR reads, gives a single entry per CDR3 protein. The sample has around 480,000 distinct CDR3 sequences; about 33% are singletons. Germline-derived CDR1 and CDR2 are MNHEY and SVGAGI. The CDR3 is made up of 14 amino acids. The V end lost 0 bases, the J end lost 3 bases, and 9 bases lay between the germline ends. The source was PBMCs from the stem cell graft donor, collected from the stem cell graft. The origin of this receptor is a human donor who donated a stem cell graft to a child with aplastic anemia. The genes are TRBV6-5 and TRBJ2-7; weak D call: TRBD1 (6 bases). The DNA for the CDR3 is TGTGCCAGCAGTTACTCGAACAGGGACTACGAGCAGTACTTC. Amino acids: CASSYSNRDYEQYF.